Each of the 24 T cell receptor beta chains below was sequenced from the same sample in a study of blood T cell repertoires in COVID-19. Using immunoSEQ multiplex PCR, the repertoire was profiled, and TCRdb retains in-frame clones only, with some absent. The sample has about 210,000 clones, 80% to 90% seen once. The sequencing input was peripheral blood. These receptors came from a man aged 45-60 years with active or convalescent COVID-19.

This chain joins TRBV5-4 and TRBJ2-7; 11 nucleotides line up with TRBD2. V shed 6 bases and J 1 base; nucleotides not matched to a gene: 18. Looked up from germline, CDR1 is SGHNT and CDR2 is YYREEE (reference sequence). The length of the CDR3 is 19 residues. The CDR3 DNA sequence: TGTGCCAGCACCGGGGTCGCGGTGACTGGGACTAGCGGTTCCTACGAGCAGTACGTC. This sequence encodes CASTGVAVTGTSGSYEQYV.

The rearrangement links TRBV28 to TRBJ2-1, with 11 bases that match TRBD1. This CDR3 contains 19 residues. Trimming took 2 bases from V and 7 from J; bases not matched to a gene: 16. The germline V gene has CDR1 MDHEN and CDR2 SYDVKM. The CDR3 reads CASSLPMGLRDRGVNEQFF. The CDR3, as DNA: TGTGCCAGCAGTTTACCCATGGGACTCCGGGACAGGGGGGTGAATGAGCAGTTCTTC. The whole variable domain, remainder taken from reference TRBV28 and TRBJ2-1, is DVKVTQSSRYLVKRTGEKVFLECVQDMDHENMFWYRQDPGLGLRLIYFSYDVKMKEKGDIPEGYSVSREKKERFSLILESASTNQTSMYLCASSLPMGLRDRGVNEQFFGPGTRLTVL.

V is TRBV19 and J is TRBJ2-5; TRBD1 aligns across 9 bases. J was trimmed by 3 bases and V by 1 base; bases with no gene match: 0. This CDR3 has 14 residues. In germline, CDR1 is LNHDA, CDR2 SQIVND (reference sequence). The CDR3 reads CASSIGTGEETQYF. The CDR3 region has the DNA TGTGCCAGTAGTATAGGGACAGGGGAAGAGACCCAGTACTTC.

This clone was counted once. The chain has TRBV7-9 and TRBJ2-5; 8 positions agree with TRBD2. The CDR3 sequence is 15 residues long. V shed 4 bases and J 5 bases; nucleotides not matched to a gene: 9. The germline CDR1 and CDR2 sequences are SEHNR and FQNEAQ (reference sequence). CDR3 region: CASSSRGGLGETQYF. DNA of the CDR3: TGTGCCAGCAGCTCCCGCGGGGGGCTGGGCGAGACCCAGTACTTC.

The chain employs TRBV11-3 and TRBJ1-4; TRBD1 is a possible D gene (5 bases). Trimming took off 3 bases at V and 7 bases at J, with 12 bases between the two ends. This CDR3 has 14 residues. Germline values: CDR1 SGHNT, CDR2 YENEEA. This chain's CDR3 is CASSLWEGIEKLFF. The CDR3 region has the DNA TGTGCCAGCAGCTTGTGGGAGGGGATTGAAAAACTGTTTTTT.

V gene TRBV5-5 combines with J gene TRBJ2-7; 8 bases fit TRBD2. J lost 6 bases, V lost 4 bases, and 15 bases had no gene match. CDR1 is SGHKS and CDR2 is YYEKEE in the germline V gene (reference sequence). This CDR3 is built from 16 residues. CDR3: CASSDWAGTRAREQYF. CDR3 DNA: TGTGCCAGCAGCGACTGGGCCGGGACTAGAGCTCGCGAGCAGTACTTC.

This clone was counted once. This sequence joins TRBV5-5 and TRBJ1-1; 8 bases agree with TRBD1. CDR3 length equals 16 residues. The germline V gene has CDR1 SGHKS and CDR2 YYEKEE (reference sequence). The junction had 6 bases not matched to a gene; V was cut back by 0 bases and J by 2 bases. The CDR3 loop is CASSLEVAGGNTEAFF. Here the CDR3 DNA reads TGTGCCAGCAGCTTGGAGGTGGCAGGGGGCAACACTGAAGCTTTCTTT.

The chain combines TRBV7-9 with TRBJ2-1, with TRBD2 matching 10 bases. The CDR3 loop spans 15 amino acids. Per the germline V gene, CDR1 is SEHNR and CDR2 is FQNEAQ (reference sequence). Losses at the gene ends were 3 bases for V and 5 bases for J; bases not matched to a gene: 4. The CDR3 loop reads CASSLSGRANNEQFF. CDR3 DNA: TGTGCCAGCAGCTTGAGCGGGAGGGCAAACAATGAGCAGTTCTTC.

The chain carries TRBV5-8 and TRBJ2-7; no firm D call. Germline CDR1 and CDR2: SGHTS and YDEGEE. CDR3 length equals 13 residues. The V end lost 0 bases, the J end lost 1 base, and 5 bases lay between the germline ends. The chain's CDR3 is CASSLAGSYEQYV. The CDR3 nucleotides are TGTGCCAGCAGCTTGGCCGGGTCCTACGAGCAGTACGTC.

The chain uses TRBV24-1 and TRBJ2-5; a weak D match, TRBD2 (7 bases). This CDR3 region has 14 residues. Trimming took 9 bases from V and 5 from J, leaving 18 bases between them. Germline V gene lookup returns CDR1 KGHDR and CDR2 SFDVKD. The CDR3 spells CATGTRGAVETQYF. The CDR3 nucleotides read TGTGCCACCGGAACCCGGGGGGCGGTGGAGACCCAGTACTTC.

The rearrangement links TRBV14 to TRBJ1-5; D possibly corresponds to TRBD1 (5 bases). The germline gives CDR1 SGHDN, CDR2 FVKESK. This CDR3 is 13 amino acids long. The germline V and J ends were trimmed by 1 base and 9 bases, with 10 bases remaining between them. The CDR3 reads CASSQVRAGPQHF. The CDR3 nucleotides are TGTGCCAGCAGCCAAGTCAGGGCTGGGCCCCAGCATTTT.

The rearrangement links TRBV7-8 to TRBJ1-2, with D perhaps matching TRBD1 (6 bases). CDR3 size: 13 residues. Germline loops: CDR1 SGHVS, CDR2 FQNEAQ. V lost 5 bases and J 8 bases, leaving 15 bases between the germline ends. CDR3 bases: TGTGCCAGCAGCCGTACCTCAGGGGAAGGCTACACCTTC. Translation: CASSRTSGEGYTF.

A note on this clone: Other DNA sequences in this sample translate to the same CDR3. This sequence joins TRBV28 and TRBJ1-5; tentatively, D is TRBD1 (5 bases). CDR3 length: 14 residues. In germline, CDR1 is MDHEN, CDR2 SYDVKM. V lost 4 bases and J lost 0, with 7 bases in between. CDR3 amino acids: CASSSGGSNQPQHF. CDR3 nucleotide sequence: TGTGCCAGCAGTTCGGGGGGTAGCAATCAGCCCCAGCATTTT.

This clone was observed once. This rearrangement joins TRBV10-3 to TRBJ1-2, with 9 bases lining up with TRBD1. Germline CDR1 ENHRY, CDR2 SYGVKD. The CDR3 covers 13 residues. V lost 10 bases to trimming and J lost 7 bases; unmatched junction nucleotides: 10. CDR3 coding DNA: TGTGCCACCTTACAGGGGGCGGTCGGTGGCTACACCTTC. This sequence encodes CATLQGAVGGYTF.

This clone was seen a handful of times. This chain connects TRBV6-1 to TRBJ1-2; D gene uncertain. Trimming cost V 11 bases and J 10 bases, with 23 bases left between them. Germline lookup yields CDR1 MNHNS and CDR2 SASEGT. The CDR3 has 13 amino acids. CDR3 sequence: CASKEASILSYTF. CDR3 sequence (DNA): TGTGCCTCAAAGGAGGCCTCTATCTTATCCTACACCTTC.

CDR3 sequence (DNA): TGTGCCAGCAGCCCCCAGCTGGGGCCGGGGGGGGTTGAGCAGTTCTTC. Translated, it gives CASSPQLGPGGVEQFF. V is TRBV6-6 and J is TRBJ2-1, with 8 nucleotides matching TRBD2. The CDR3 sequence is 16 residues long. The V gene's germline CDR1 is MNHNY and CDR2 SVGAGI (reference sequence). Trimming at V came to 6 bases and at J to 9 bases, leaving 16 bases not matched to a gene.

The CDR3 loop reads CASSMQGALTNEKLFF. In DNA form, the CDR3 reads TGTGCCAGCAGCATGCAGGGGGCGCTGACTAATGAAAAACTGTTTTTT. The chain uses TRBV7-2 and TRBJ1-4, with TRBD1 matching over 8 bases. The CDR3 loop spans 16 amino acids. Germline loops: CDR1 SGHTA, CDR2 FQGNSA. Losses at the gene ends were 5 bases for V and 2 bases for J; bases not matched to a gene: 7. Filled out from reference TRBV7-2 and TRBJ1-4, the complete variable domain reads GAGVSQSPSNKVTEKGKDVELRCDPISGHTALYWYRQSLGQGLEFLIYFQGNSAPDKSGLPSDRFSAERTGGSVSTLTIQRTQQEDSAVYLCASSMQGALTNEKLFFGSGTQLSVL.

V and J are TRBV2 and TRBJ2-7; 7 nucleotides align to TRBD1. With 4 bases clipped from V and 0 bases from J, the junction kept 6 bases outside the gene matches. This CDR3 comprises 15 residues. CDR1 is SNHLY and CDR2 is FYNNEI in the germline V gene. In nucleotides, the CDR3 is TGTGCCAGCAGTGGACAGGGTATTTCCTCCTACGAGCAGTACGTC. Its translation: CASSGQGISSYEQYV.

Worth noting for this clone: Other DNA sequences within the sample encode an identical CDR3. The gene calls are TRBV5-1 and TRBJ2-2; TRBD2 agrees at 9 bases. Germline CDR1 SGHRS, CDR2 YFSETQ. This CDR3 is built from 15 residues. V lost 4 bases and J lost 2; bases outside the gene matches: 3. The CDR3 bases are TGCGCCAGCAGCCGACTAGCGGTTAACACCGGGGAGCTGTTTTTT. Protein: CASSRLAVNTGELFF.

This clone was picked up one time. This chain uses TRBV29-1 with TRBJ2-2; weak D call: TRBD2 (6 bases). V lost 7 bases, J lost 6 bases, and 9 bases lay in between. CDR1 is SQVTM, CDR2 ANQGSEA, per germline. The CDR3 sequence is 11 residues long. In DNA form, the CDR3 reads TGCAGCGGGGAGCGGGCCGGGGAGCTGTTTTTT. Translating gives CSGERAGELFF.

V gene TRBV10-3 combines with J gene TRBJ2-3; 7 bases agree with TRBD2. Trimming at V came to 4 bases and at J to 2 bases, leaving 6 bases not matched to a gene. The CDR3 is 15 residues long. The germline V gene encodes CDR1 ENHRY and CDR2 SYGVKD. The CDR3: CAISGRAGYTDTQYF. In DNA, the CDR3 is TGTGCCATCAGTGGACGAGCGGGGTACACAGATACGCAGTATTTT.

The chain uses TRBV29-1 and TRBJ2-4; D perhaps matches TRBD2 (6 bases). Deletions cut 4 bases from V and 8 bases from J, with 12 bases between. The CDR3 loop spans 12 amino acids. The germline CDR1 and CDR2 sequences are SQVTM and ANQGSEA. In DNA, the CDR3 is TGCAGCGTTGTGGGCGGGGCGGACATTCAGTACTTC. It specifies CSVVGGADIQYF.

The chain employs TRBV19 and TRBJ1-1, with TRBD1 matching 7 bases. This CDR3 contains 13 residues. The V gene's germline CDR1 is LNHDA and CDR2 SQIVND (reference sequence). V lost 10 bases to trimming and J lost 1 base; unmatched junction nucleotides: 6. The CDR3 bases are TGTGCCACCACCGACAGGGCGAACACTGAAGCTTTCTTT. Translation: CATTDRANTEAFF.

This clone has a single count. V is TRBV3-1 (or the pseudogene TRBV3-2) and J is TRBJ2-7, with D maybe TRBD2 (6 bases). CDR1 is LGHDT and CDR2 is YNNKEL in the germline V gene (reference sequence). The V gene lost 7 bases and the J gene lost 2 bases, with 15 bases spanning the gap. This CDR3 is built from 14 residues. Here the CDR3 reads CASTGTSRPYEQYF. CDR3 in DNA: TGTGCCAGCACCGGGACTTCCCGCCCCTACGAGCAGTACTTC.